This entry describes one T cell receptor (beta chain). These data originate in a study of blood T cell repertoires in COVID-19. The data were produced by immunoSEQ multiplex PCR, yet TCRdb's version contains in-frame clones alone and is incomplete. Of fewer than 200,000 clones in the sample, more than 70% are singletons; the top ten hold 15% to 20%. V was cut by 5 bases and J by 4 bases, with 14 bases left in between. This CDR3 is 15 amino acids long. Germline V gene sequence: CDR1 MGHRA, CDR2 YSYEKL. The sample comprised PBMCs or T cells enriched from blood (not recorded which). The sequence came from a man aged 55 to 69 who had recovered from COVID-19. The J gene is TRBJ1-4, the V gene TRBV4-1; D is ambiguous. The CDR3 bases are TGCGCCAGCAGCGCAAGTACGGGTTTTAATGAAAAACTGTTTTTT. Protein product: CASSASTGFNEKLFF.